Below are 5 T cell receptor beta chains sequenced from a single sample in a study of CD8+CD57+ T cells in acquired aplastic anemia. Profiles of TCR beta VDJ and CDR3 were generated from a genomic DNA template. TCRdb recomputed calls from the reads with MiXCR, one row per CDR3 protein. The sample lists 150,000 to 200,000 distinct CDR3 sequences, about 48% seen once, with under 1.2% in the top ten. Sequencing input: sorted CD4+, CD8+, or CD8+CD57+ T cells (not recorded which) from PBMCs. The source of these receptors is a human donor in good health.

The V call is TRBV2, the J call TRBJ1-6; maybe TRBD1 (5 bases). The V gene lost 8 bases and the J gene lost 1 base, with 12 bases spanning the gap. CDR1 is SNHLY, CDR2 FYNNEI, per germline. CDR3 length: 15 amino acids. In DNA, the CDR3 is TGTGCCAGCGCGGGGCTTGGGTCCTATAATTCACCCCTCCACTTT. Amino acid sequence: CASAGLGSYNSPLHF.

This clonotype showed up many times. V usage is TRBV29-1 and J usage is TRBJ1-2; D is possibly TRBD1 (5 bases). CDR1 and CDR2 from the germline V gene are SQVTM and ANQGSEA. CDR3 length equals 12 residues. Deletions cut 6 bases from V and 6 bases from J, with 14 bases between. The CDR3 DNA reads as TGCAGCGTCGGGACGGCGTGGGATGGCTACACCTTC. Its protein product is CSVGTAWDGYTF.

The J gene is TRBJ2-7, the V gene TRBV2; D remains ambiguous. Trimming left V 4 bases short and J 4 bases short, with 14 bases between. The CDR3 runs 14 residues. Germline CDR1 reads SNHLY; CDR2 reads FYNNEI. The CDR3 sequence is CASSGQSYRYEQYF. CDR3 coding DNA: TGTGCCAGCAGTGGTCAATCTTATCGTTACGAGCAGTACTTC.

About this clonotype: A much larger clone differs by one base, so this may be a read error. V is TRBV6-1 and J is TRBJ2-3; possible D gene TRBD1, 5 bases. V gave up 7 bases and J gave up 7 bases, with 18 bases separating them. CDR1 is MNHNS and CDR2 is SASEGT in the germline V gene. This CDR3 is 14 amino acids long. As DNA, the CDR3 is TGTGCCAGCAAGACAGACCTCACTACATATACGCAGTATTTT. The encoded protein is CASKTDLTTYTQYF.

The chain couples TRBV7-2 to TRBJ1-5; the D is unclear. The CDR3 covers 15 residues. Looked up from germline, CDR1 is SGHTA and CDR2 is FQGNSA. Trimming shortened V by 5 bases and J by 1 base, and 12 bases separated the two germline ends. The CDR3: CASSPEVASNQPQHF. Here the CDR3 DNA reads TGTGCCAGCAGCCCGGAGGTAGCGAGCAATCAGCCCCAGCATTTT.